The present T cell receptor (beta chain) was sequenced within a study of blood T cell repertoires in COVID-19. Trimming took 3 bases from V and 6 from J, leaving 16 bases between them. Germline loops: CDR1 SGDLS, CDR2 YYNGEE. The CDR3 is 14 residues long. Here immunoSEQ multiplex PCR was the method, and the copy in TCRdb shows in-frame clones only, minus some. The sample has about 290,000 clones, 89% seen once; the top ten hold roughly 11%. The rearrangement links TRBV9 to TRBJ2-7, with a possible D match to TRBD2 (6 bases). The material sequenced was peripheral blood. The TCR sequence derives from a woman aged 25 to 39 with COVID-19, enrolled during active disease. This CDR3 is CASSALSGLSEQYF. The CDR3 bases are TGTGCCAGCAGCGCCCTCAGCGGGCTGAGCGAGCAGTACTTC.